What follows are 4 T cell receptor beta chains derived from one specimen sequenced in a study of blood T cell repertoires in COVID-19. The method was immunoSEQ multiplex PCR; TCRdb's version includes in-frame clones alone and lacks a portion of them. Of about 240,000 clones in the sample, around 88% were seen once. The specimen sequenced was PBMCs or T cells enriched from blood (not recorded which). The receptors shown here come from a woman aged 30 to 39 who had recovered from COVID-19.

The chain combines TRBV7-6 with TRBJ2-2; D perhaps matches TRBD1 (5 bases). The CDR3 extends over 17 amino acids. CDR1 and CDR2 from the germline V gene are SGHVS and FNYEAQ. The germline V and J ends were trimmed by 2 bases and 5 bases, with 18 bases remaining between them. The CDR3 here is CASSLFQGTGKTGELFF. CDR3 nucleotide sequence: TGTGCCAGCAGCTTATTCCAGGGAACAGGAAAAACCGGGGAGCTGTTTTTT.

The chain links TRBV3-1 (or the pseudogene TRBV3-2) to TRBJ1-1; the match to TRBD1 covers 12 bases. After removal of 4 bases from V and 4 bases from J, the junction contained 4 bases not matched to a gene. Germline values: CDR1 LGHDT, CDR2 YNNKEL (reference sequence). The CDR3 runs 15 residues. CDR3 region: CASSPRGQGATEAFF. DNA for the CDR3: TGTGCCAGCAGCCCTAGGGGACAGGGGGCCACTGAAGCTTTCTTT.

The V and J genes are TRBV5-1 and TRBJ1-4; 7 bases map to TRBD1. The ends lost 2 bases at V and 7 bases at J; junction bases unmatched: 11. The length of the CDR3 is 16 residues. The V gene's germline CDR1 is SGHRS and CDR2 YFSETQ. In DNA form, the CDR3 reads TGCGCCAGCAGCTTAGACCGACAGGGTGGGAGTGAAAAACTGTTTTTT. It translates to CASSLDRQGGSEKLFF.

In nucleotides, the CDR3 is TGCAGCGTTGGTGACAGCAGCACAGATACGCAGTATTTT. Its translation: CSVGDSSTDTQYF. This chain joins TRBV29-1 and TRBJ2-3; a weak D match, TRBD1 (5 bases). Trimming took 4 bases from V and 0 from J, leaving 8 bases between them. Germline assignment: CDR1 SQVTM and CDR2 ANQGSEA. The CDR3 is 13 amino acids.